A selection of T cell receptor beta chains follows, all from one sample in a study of cytomegalovirus exposure and HLA in healthy donors. Some clones are missing from TCRdb's copy, which holds only in-frame ones; the method was immunoSEQ multiplex PCR. This sample has 120,000 to 150,000 clones; about 75% occur once, and the top ten carry more than 4%. Sequencing used PBMCs. The receptors originated from a man aged 60-69 years in good health and CMV-seronegative. The CDR3 runs from the conserved cysteine through the conserved F or W. Fields, in order: J gene, V gene, clone size, D gene, CDR3 protein, CDR3 DNA. The D gene is left open where the match is weak. Part of the rows lack a size; the others show once, few, many or a class for expanded clones.

TRBJ1-2	TRBV4-1	.	TRBD1	CASSLGDSGLINTF	TGCGCCAGCAGCCTTGGGGACAGTGGCTTAATCAACACCTTC
TRBJ1-6	TRBV9	once	.	CASSPVTGTYNSPLHF	TGTGCCAGCAGCCCTGTGACAGGCACCTATAATTCACCCCTCCACTTT
TRBJ1-6	TRBV28	once	.	CASTISGYNSPLHF	TGTGCCAGCACGATATCAGGCTATAATTCACCCCTCCACTTT
TRBJ1-2	TRBV2	.	.	CASSEGQMNGYTF	TGTGCCAGCAGTGAAGGGCAGATGAACGGCTACACCTTC
TRBJ2-3	TRBV10-3	.	TRBD2	CAISEAAGSTDTQYF	TGTGCCATCAGTGAAGCAGCGGGGAGCACAGATACGCAGTATTTT
TRBJ1-4	TRBV18	.	.	CASSRGQPGTNEKLFF	TGTGCCAGCTCACGCGGACAGCCCGGGACTAATGAAAAACTGTTTTTT
TRBJ1-5	TRBV19	once	.	CASSIGRGLSQPQHF	TGTGCCAGTAGTATAGGAAGAGGGCTAAGTCAGCCCCAGCATTTT
TRBJ1-1	TRBV5-4	.	.	CASSSPQGNTEAFF	TGTGCCAGCAGCTCCCCCCAGGGGAACACTGAAGCTTTCTTT
TRBJ2-1	TRBV14	.	.	CASSHFWRLDSSNEQFF	TGTGCCAGCAGCCACTTCTGGCGACTAGACTCTAGCAATGAGCAGTTCTTC
TRBJ2-7	TRBV6-1	.	.	CASRTGSYEQYF	TGTGCCAGCAGAACAGGGAGCTACGAGCAGTACTTC
TRBJ2-5	TRBV18	.	.	CASSRRAGEQETQYF	TGTGCCAGCTCACGCCGCGCTGGGGAGCAAGAGACCCAGTACTTC
TRBJ2-2	TRBV2	.	.	CASRIIQGIDGELFF	TGTGCCAGCAGAATTATACAGGGTATCGACGGGGAGCTGTTTTTT
TRBJ2-5	TRBV5-1	.	TRBD1	CASSLVRGQLPQETQYF	TGCGCCAGCAGCTTGGTCAGGGGACAGTTACCTCAAGAGACCCAGTACTTC
TRBJ1-1	TRBV6-1	few	TRBD1	CASRIQGATEAFF	TGTGCCAGCAGGATACAGGGGGCGACTGAAGCTTTCTTT
TRBJ1-2	TRBV15	few	.	CATSRDHALGINYTF	TGTGCCACCAGCAGAGATCACGCACTCGGGATTAACTACACCTTC
TRBJ2-7	TRBV5-1	.	TRBD2	CASSLGASGFYEQYF	TGCGCCAGCAGCTTGGGGGCTAGCGGGTTCTACGAGCAGTACTTC
TRBJ2-1	TRBV4-3	.	TRBD2	CASSLTAGGRNNEQFF	TGCGCCAGCAGCCTAACCGCGGGAGGGCGGAACAATGAGCAGTTCTTC
TRBJ2-5	TRBV5-6	few	TRBD1	CASSLKGGSWGETQYF	TGTGCCAGCAGCTTAAAAGGGGGCTCGTGGGGAGAGACCCAGTACTTC
TRBJ2-7	TRBV22-1	.	.	CPGSALGSRLAGGTSYEQYF	TGTCCTGGGAGCGCACTAGGCAGTCGACTAGCGGGAGGTACCTCCTACGAGCAGTACTTC
TRBJ1-1	TRBV30	.	.	CAWKEGTEAFF	TGTGCCTGGAAAGAGGGTACTGAAGCTTTCTTT
TRBJ1-4	TRBV23-1	.	.	CASSALTLDSFLEKLFF	TGCGCCAGCAGCGCCCTTACTTTGGACAGTTTTTTAGAAAAACTGTTTTTT
TRBJ2-7	TRBV18	once	.	CASSPPWGTANEQYF	TGTGCCAGCTCACCACCGTGGGGCACCGCTAACGAGCAGTACTTC
TRBJ1-5	TRBV28	once	.	CASSRLNQGNQPQHF	TGTGCCAGCAGCAGGCTCAATCAGGGGAACCAGCCCCAGCATTTT
TRBJ2-7	TRBV5-4	few	TRBD2	CAVARTSGAYEQYF	TGTGCCGTCGCCCGGACTAGCGGGGCCTACGAGCAGTACTTC
TRBJ2-2	TRBV6-1	few	.	CAAGRNTGELFF	TGTGCCGCTGGCAGGAACACCGGGGAGCTGTTTTTT
TRBJ2-1	TRBV27	.	TRBD2	CASSFGGLAGNNEQFF	TGTGCCAGCAGTTTCGGGGGACTAGCGGGGAACAATGAGCAGTTCTTC
TRBJ1-1	TRBV29-1	.	.	CSVGGTEAFF	TGCAGCGTAGGAGGCACTGAAGCTTTCTTT
TRBJ2-5	TRBV28	.	TRBD1	CATLNPTGDQQETQYF	TGTGCCACCCTTAACCCGACAGGGGACCAACAAGAGACCCAGTACTTC
TRBJ1-2	TRBV9	.	.	CASSFTGRYTF	TGTGCCAGCAGCTTTACAGGGCGCTACACCTTC
TRBJ1-2	TRBV6-4	few	TRBD1	CASSDQSTGSSGYTF	TGTGCCAGCAGTGATCAATCGACAGGGAGTAGTGGCTACACCTTC
TRBJ2-7	TRBV5-1	.	TRBD1	CASSLAGQGSGYEQYF	TGCGCCAGCAGCTTGGCGGGACAGGGAAGCGGCTACGAGCAGTACTTC
TRBJ2-1	TRBV19	.	TRBD2	CASSKTSGPYNEQFF	TGTGCCAGTAGTAAGACTAGCGGGCCCTACAATGAGCAGTTCTTC
TRBJ1-1	TRBV2	.	TRBD1	CARGTDRGSEAFF	TGTGCCAGGGGGACGGACAGGGGAAGCGAAGCTTTCTTT
TRBJ2-5	TRBV7-2	.	TRBD2	CASSRGRGETQYF	TGTGCCAGCAGCCGGGGGAGGGGAGAGACCCAGTACTTC
TRBJ1-1	TRBV5-4	.	TRBD1	CASSPRAGGTEAFF	TGTGCCAGCAGCCCTCGGGCAGGGGGCACTGAAGCTTTCTTT
TRBJ2-7	TRBV7-2	.	TRBD2	CASSRSPSGPSSYEQYF	TGTGCCAGCAGCCGAAGCCCTAGCGGGCCCAGCTCCTACGAGCAGTACTTC
TRBJ1-2	TRBV6-1	few	TRBD1	CASTRAVTGDYGYTF	TGTGCCAGCACCAGAGCAGTCACAGGGGACTATGGCTACACCTTC
TRBJ2-7	TRBV6-5	.	.	CASSYSREYEQYF	TGTGCCAGCAGTTACTCGAGGGAGTACGAGCAGTACTTC
TRBJ2-5	TRBV6-1	.	.	CASSLDFQETQYF	TGTGCCAGCAGTCTGGACTTCCAAGAGACCCAGTACTTC
TRBJ2-3	TRBV5-4	.	TRBD2	CASSPVGTSGSTDTQYF	TGTGCCAGCAGCCCCGTGGGGACTAGCGGTAGCACAGATACGCAGTATTTT
TRBJ2-6	TRBV11-2	.	.	CASSLIRGKSSGANVLTF	TGTGCCAGCAGCCTTATCCGGGGGAAGAGCTCTGGGGCCAACGTCCTGACTTTC
TRBJ1-2	TRBV5-6	.	TRBD1	CASSLGDRDGYTF	TGTGCCAGCAGCTTGGGGGACAGGGATGGCTACACCTTC
TRBJ2-7	TRBV30	.	.	CAWSAGQYEQYF	TGTGCCTGGAGTGCGGGTCAATACGAGCAGTACTTC
TRBJ2-3	TRBV28	.	TRBD1	CASRGGTGNLRGDTQYF	TGTGCCAGCAGAGGGGGGACAGGTAACCTACGAGGAGATACGCAGTATTTT
TRBJ1-6	TRBV7-3	.	.	CASSAGSRGSPLHF	TGTGCCAGCAGCGCCGGAAGTCGCGGTTCACCCCTCCACTTT
TRBJ2-3	TRBV25-1	.	TRBD1	CASSERQGPTDTQYF	TGTGCCAGCAGTGAAAGACAGGGGCCCACAGATACGCAGTATTTT
TRBJ1-1	TRBV7-3	once	.	CASSLTGGDTEAFF	TGTGCCAGCAGCTTAACTGGCGGAGACACTGAAGCTTTCTTT
TRBJ1-1	TRBV30	.	.	CAWSVQGGRDTEAFF	TGTGCCTGGAGTGTACAAGGGGGACGGGACACTGAAGCTTTCTTT
TRBJ2-4	TRBV5-1	.	TRBD1	CASSSFQGATNIQYF	TGCGCCAGCAGCTCCTTCCAGGGGGCAACGAACATTCAGTACTTC